Following are 5 T cell receptor beta chains from one sample sequenced in a study of shared clonotypes between healthy human individuals. The protocol was immunoSEQ multiplex PCR, while the TCRdb copy is restricted to in-frame clones and leaves out a portion. Of some 700,000 clones listed, around 90% were seen once; the top ten hold 34%. The sequencing input was memory CD8+ T cells from PBMCs. Subset: CD45RO+ cells pooled with CCR7-negative TemRA cells. The receptors come from a man aged 18-30 years in good health. Some clones in this sample may be carry-over from other donors' samples.

This clone was recorded once. The chain combines TRBV7-9 with TRBJ2-2, with D uncertain. CDR1 is SEHNR and CDR2 is FQNEAQ in the germline V gene (reference sequence). CDR3 length: 13 residues. Trimming pared 5 bases from V and 5 bases from J, leaving 9 bases between. CDR3 in amino acids: CASSPTLTGELFF. The CDR3, as DNA: TGTGCCAGCAGCCCCACGTTGACCGGGGAGCTGTTTTTT. Drawing the rest from reference TRBV7-9 and TRBJ2-2, the complete variable domain is DTGVSQNPRHKITKRGQNVTFRCDPISEHNRLYWYRQTLGQGPEFLTYFQNEAQLEKSRLLSDRFSAERPKGSFSTLEIQRTEQGDSAMYLCASSPTLTGELFFGEGSRLTVL.

This clone was seen just once. The CDR3 nucleotides are TGTGCCAGCAGTTTTCGGCGGGCCGATGATTTCTACGAGCAGTACTTC. It is translated as CASSFRRADDFYEQYF. The gene calls are TRBV28 and TRBJ2-7; possibly TRBD2 for D (5 bases). V dropped 3 bases and J dropped 3 bases, with 18 bases sitting between them. The length of the CDR3 is 16 residues. CDR1 is MDHEN, CDR2 SYDVKM, per germline.

The genes are TRBV13 and TRBJ2-5, with D maybe TRBD2 (7 bases). The CDR3 consists of 16 residues. V shed 5 bases and J shed 5 bases, with 21 bases lying between them. CDR1 and CDR2 (germline): PRHDT, FYEKMQ (reference sequence). CDR3 sequence: CASSLLGGGGPETQYF. The CDR3 DNA reads TGTGCCAGCAGCCTTCTCGGGGGAGGGGGGCCGGAGACCCAGTACTTC.

The rearrangement uses TRBV28 and TRBJ2-3, with unresolved D. The V end lost 7 bases, the J end lost 0 bases, and 11 bases lay between the germline ends. CDR1 is MDHEN, CDR2 SYDVKM, per germline. This CDR3 is built from 14 residues. CDR3 residues: CASTPDTSTDTQYF. In nucleotides, the CDR3 is TGTGCCAGCACCCCGGATACTAGCACAGATACGCAGTATTTT.

This chain links TRBV6-5 with TRBJ2-1; D might be TRBD1 (7 bases). This CDR3 has 14 residues. The V end lost 5 bases, the J end lost 3 bases, and 11 bases lay between the germline ends. Looked up from germline, CDR1 is MNHEY and CDR2 is SVGAGI. DNA of the CDR3: TGTGCCAGCAGTCCGGGGGACAGCTACAATGAGCAGTTCTTC. This sequence encodes CASSPGDSYNEQFF.